This TCR beta chain was recorded in a study of blood T cell repertoires in COVID-19. Study details: Some COVID-19 samples were acute and others convalescent; all came from the United States, Italy and Spain.

Only one count was recorded for this clone. In the original processing: Estimates of nucleated cell counts were drawn from the amplification of reference gene primers. Produced via immunoSEQ multiplex PCR; TCRdb's table is partial and in-frame only. Clone size and the V and J calls come from that table; the DNA yielded D and trimming. The sample records approximately 260,000 clones, 83% being singletons. Trimming at V came to 4 bases and at J to 5 bases, leaving 5 bases not matched to a gene. Germline-derived CDR1 and CDR2 are SGHNT and YYREEE (reference sequence). The CDR3 sequence is 13 residues long.

The sequenced material came from peripheral blood. This TCR was sampled from a man in his fifties or sixties who had recovered from COVID-19. The chain employs TRBV5-4 and TRBJ2-5, with TRBD2 identical over 7 bases. In DNA, the CDR3 is TGTGCCAGCAGCGGCGGGCGGGGGGAGACCCAGTACTTC. Protein sequence: CASSGGRGETQYF.